Listed below are T cell receptor beta chains from one sample, sequenced in a study of CD8 T cells in Susac syndrome. TCRdb redid the calling of the immunoSEQ multiplex PCR reads with MiXCR, one entry per CDR3 protein. This sample has 150,000 to 250,000 distinct CDR3 sequences, with more than 90% found just once. Specimen: CD4+ T cells from PBMCs. The receptors derive from a human donor with multiple sclerosis. CDR3s include the opening cysteine and the closing phenylalanine or tryptophan. Fields, in order: clone size, J gene, D gene, V gene, CDR3 protein, CDR3 DNA. D genes are given only for firm matches. Clone size is given for some rows only: seen once, a few or many times, or a class if the clone is expanded.

>NA|TRBJ1-2|TRBD1|TRBV20-1
CSARSTGGRYGYTF
TGCAGTGCTAGATCCACAGGGGGCCGGTATGGCTACACCTTC
>NA|TRBJ2-3|TRBD2|TRBV7-9
CASSSGLAGSTQYF
TGTGCCAGCAGCTCGGGACTAGCGGGGTCTACGCAGTATTTT
>NA|TRBJ2-7|TRBD2|TRBV2
CASSDRRREPPEQYF
TGTGCCAGCAGTGATCGGCGGCGGGAGCCTCCTGAGCAGTACTTC
>NA|TRBJ1-2|NA|TRBV20-1
CSARVSGGHYGYTF
TGCAGTGCTAGAGTATCCGGGGGCCACTATGGCTACACCTTC
>NA|TRBJ1-2|NA|TRBV29-1
CSVEGRGGPNYGYTF
TGCAGCGTTGAGGGCAGGGGAGGGCCTAACTATGGCTACACCTTC
>NA|TRBJ2-3|NA|TRBV4-2
CASSQEGRPSTDTQYF
TGTGCCAGCAGCCAAGAGGGCAGGCCTAGCACAGATACGCAGTATTTT
>NA|TRBJ2-1|TRBD2|TRBV12-3/TRBV12-4
CASSLSSGGTPYNEQFF
TGTGCCAGCAGTCTTAGTTCGGGGGGGACGCCTTACAATGAGCAGTTCTTC
>NA|TRBJ2-5|NA|TRBV12-3/TRBV12-4
CASQGSSETQYF
TGTGCCAGTCAAGGTAGTTCGGAGACCCAGTACTTC
>NA|TRBJ1-1|NA|TRBV4-1
CASSLSAGDTEAFF
TGCGCCAGCAGCCTAAGTGCGGGGGACACTGAAGCTTTCTTT
>once|TRBJ1-3|NA|TRBV4-1
CASSQVSESYGNTIYF
TGCGCCAGCAGCCAAGTGTCCGAGAGTTATGGAAACACCATATATTTT
>NA|TRBJ2-3|NA|TRBV18
CASSDLTDTQYF
TGTGCCAGCTCAGACCTCACAGATACGCAGTATTTT
>NA|TRBJ1-5|NA|TRBV2
CASSEGAAYQPQHF
TGTGCCAGCAGTGAAGGGGCAGCCTATCAGCCCCAGCATTTT
>NA|TRBJ1-1|NA|TRBV30
CAWTDWGMWTEAFF
TGTGCCTGGACCGACTGGGGGATGTGGACTGAAGCTTTCTTT
>NA|TRBJ1-2|NA|TRBV5-4
CASSPTLINPYGYTF
TGTGCCAGCAGCCCCACCTTAATAAACCCCTATGGCTACACCTTC
>NA|TRBJ2-7|NA|TRBV6-6
CASSLQRNEQYF
TGTGCCAGCAGTCTACAGAGAAACGAGCAGTACTTC
>NA|TRBJ2-1|NA|TRBV6-4
CASSESAGLLQFF
TGTGCCAGCAGTGAATCTGCGGGACTGTTGCAGTTCTTC
>once|TRBJ2-2|NA|TRBV7-9
CASSPGHPELFF
TGTGCCAGCAGCCCGGGACACCCCGAGCTGTTTTTT
>NA|TRBJ2-7|NA|TRBV3-1
CASSQNLVHEQYF
TGTGCCAGCAGCCAAAACCTCGTCCACGAGCAGTACTTC
>NA|TRBJ1-1|NA|TRBV4-2
CASSQDPSEAFF
TGTGCCAGCAGCCAAGACCCCTCAGAAGCTTTCTTT
>NA|TRBJ2-3|NA|TRBV20-1
CSIEWVSTDTQYF
TGCAGCATTGAATGGGTTAGCACAGATACGCAGTATTTT
>NA|TRBJ2-1|NA|TRBV15
CATSRDQVNEQFF
TGTGCCACCAGCAGAGATCAGGTCAATGAGCAGTTCTTC
>NA|TRBJ2-1|NA|TRBV6-5
CASSYHPHLKHNEQFF
TGTGCCAGCAGTTACCATCCCCACCTAAAGCATAATGAGCAGTTCTTC
>NA|TRBJ1-1|TRBD1|TRBV2
CASSEGGGNYEAFF
TGTGCCAGCAGTGAAGGAGGGGGCAACTATGAAGCTTTCTTT
>NA|TRBJ1-1|NA|TRBV14
CASSPQYTEAFF
TGTGCCAGCAGCCCCCAGTACACTGAAGCTTTCTTT
>NA|TRBJ1-1|TRBD1|TRBV30
CAGHTGANTEAFF
TGTGCCGGACACACAGGGGCAAACACTGAAGCTTTCTTT
>NA|TRBJ2-7|NA|TRBV9
CASSSTTGPYEQYF
TGTGCCAGCAGCTCTACTACAGGGCCCTACGAGCAGTACTTC
>NA|TRBJ2-2|NA|TRBV30
CAWSVRRTSNTGELFF
TGTGCCTGGAGTGTACGGCGGACCTCGAACACCGGGGAGCTGTTTTTT
>NA|TRBJ2-5|NA|TRBV7-2
CASSGRVAVGTQYF
TGTGCCAGCAGCGGGAGAGTAGCGGTTGGGACCCAGTACTTC